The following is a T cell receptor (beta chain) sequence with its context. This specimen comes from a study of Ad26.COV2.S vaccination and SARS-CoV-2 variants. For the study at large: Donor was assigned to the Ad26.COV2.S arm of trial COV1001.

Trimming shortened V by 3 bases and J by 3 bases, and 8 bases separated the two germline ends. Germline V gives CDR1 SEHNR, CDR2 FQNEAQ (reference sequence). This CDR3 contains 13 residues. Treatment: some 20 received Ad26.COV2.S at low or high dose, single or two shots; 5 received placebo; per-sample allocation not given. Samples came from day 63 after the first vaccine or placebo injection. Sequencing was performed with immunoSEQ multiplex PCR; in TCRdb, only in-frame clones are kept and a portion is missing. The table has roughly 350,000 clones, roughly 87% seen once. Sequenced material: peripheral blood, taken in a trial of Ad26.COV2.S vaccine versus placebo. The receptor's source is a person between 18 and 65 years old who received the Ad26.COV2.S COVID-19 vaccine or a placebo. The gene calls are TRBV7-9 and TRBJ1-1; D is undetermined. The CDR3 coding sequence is TGTGCCAGCAGCTTTAGGGAAGACACTGAAGCTTTCTTT. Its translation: CASSFREDTEAFF.